This T cell receptor beta chain was retrieved from a study of T cells in localized non-small cell lung cancer. Findings and limits, study-wide: Peak T cell clonality was found in uninvolved adjacent lung, exceeding tumor.

Comment on this clone: Its cognate antigen is unknown.

Using immunoSEQ multiplex PCR, the repertoire was profiled, and TCRdb retains in-frame clones only, with some absent. Of fewer than 6,000 clones in the sample, less than 35% were seen once. Deletions cut 6 bases from V and 0 bases from J, with 8 bases between. CDR3 size: 14 residues. Looked up from germline, CDR1 is MNHGY and CDR2 is SAAAGT. Here the sequenced sample was lung tumor tissue, taken before any cancer treatment. The sequence derives from a man aged 35 to 69 with stage II lung adenocarcinoma. The chain has TRBV6-8 and TRBJ1-4, with no clear D. The CDR3 DNA reads TGTGCCAGCAGGACCGCGTCAACTAATGAAAAACTGTTTTTT. The encoded protein is CASRTASTNEKLFF.